A single TCR beta chain is shown here with its context. Antigen unknown. Splitting of each subset's genomic DNA was done evenly across several immunoSEQ plates. Method: immunoSEQ multiplex PCR; TCRdb's copy keeps in-frame clones and lacks some. Of fewer than 1.6 million clones in the sample, around 98.5% were seen once. CDR1 SGDLS and CDR2 YYNGEE come from the germline V gene. V lost 0 bases and J lost 1; bases outside the gene matches: 7. The CDR3 consists of 16 residues. The data stem from a study of shared clonotypes between healthy human individuals. From CD4+ cells came CD45RA+ naive and CD45RA-negative memory subsets. Study conclusions and caveats: Generation probabilities of non-shared clonotypes were lower (relative to those shared by all four donors). On the whole, naive subsets had larger estimated richness than memory subsets had.

Specimen: naive CD4+ T cells sorted from blood. Specified subset: CD45RA+ positively selected. The chain combines TRBV9 with TRBJ2-7, with 7 bases lining up with TRBD1. The TCR sequence derives from a man under 40 in good health. The CDR3 region is CASSVGGQMGSYEQYF. CDR3 DNA sequence: TGTGCCAGCAGCGTAGGGGGACAGATGGGATCCTACGAGCAGTACTTC.